The source of this T cell receptor beta chain is a study of radiotherapy plus CTLA-4 blockade in lung cancer. Study overall: Objective responses were recorded in around a sixth of patients, with disease control recorded in 25% to 40%. Study findings and constraints: Reportedly, early blood T cell clone dynamics best predicted response, with interferon-beta. Blood TCR clones of tumor origin expanded after radiotherapy plus ipilimumab.

CTLA-4 blockade with ipilimumab, together with focal radiation, was given to patients with chemo-refractory metastatic non-small-cell lung cancer. The repertoire was sequenced with immunoSEQ multiplex PCR; TCRdb's copy has only in-frame clones and lacks some. The sample gives some 110,000 clones, 75% to 80% of which show up once; approximately 4.7% is in the top ten. Germline loops: CDR1 MNHNS, CDR2 SASEGT. There are 15 residues in the CDR3. With V trimmed by 6 bases and J by 1 base, 4 bases remained unmatched. Turning to this clone: What it binds is not known.

The J gene is TRBJ2-3, the V gene TRBV6-1; 10 bases agree with TRBD2. The sequencing used peripheral blood, collected from a patient treated with radiotherapy plus ipilimumab. This clonotype was obtained from a human donor with non-small cell lung cancer who had a partial response to radiotherapy plus ipilimumab. The CDR3 sequence: CASRTGTSGTDTQYF. CDR3 in DNA: TGTGCCAGCAGAACCGGGACTAGCGGCACAGATACGCAGTATTTT.